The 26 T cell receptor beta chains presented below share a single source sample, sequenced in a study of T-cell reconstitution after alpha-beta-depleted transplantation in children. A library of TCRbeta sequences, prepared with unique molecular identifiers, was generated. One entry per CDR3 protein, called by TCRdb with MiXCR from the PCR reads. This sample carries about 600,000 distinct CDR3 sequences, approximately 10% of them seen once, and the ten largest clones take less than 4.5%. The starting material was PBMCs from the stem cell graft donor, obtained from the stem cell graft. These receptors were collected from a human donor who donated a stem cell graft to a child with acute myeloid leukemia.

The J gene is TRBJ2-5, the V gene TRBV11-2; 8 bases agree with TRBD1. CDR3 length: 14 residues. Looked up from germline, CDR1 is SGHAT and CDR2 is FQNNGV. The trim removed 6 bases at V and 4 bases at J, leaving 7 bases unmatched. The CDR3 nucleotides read TGTGCCAGCAGTCGTGCAGGGGGCGCAGAGACCCAGTACTTC. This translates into CASSRAGGAETQYF.

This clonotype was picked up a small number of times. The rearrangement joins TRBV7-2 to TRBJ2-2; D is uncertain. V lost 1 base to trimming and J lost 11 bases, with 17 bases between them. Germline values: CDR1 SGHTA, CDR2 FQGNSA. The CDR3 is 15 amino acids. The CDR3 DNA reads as TGTGCCAGCAGCTTAGACGATCGCTCGGGCATTGAGCTGTTTTTT. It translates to CASSLDDRSGIELFF.

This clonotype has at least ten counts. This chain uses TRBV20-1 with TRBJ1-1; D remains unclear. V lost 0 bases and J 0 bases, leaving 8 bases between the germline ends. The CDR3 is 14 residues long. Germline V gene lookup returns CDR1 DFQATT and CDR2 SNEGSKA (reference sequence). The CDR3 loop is CSARDPAMNTEAFF. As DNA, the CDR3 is TGCAGTGCTAGAGATCCCGCAATGAACACTGAAGCTTTCTTT.

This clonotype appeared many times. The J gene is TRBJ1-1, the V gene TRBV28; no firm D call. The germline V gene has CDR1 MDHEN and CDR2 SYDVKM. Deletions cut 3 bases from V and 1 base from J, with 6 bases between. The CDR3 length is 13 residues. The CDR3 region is CASSFSWNTEAFF. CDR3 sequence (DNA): TGTGCCAGCAGTTTTAGTTGGAACACTGAAGCTTTCTTT.

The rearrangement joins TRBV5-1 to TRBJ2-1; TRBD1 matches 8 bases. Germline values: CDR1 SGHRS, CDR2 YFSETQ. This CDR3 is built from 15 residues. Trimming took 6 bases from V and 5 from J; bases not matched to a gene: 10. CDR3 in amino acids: CASIFGQGEDNEQFF. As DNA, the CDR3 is TGCGCCAGCATTTTCGGACAGGGAGAAGACAATGAGCAGTTCTTC.

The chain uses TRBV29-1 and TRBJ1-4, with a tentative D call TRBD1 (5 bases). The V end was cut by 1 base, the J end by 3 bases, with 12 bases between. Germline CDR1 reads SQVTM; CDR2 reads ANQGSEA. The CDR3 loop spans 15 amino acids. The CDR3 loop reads CSVEVADNPNEKLFF. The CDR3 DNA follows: TGCAGCGTTGAAGTCGCGGACAACCCTAATGAAAAACTGTTTTTT.

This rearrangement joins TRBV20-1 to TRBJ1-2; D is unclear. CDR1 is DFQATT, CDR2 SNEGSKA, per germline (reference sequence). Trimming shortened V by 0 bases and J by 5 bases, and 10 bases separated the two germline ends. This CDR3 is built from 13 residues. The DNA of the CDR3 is TGCAGTGCTAGAGATCAAGCAGCATATGGCTACACCTTC. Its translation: CSARDQAAYGYTF.

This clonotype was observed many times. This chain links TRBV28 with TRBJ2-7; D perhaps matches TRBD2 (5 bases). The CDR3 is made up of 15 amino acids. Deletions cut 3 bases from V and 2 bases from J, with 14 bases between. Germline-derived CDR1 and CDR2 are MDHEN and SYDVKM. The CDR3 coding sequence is TGTGCCAGCAGTTTTAACGAGAGGGAAGCCTACGAGCAGTACTTC. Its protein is CASSFNEREAYEQYF.

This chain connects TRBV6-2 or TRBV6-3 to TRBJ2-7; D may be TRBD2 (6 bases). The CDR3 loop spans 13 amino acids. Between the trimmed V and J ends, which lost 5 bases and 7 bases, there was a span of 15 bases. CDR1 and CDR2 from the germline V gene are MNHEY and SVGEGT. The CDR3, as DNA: TGTGCCAGCAGTCCCCGGGGGACTCGAGAGCAGTACTTC. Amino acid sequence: CASSPRGTREQYF.

As DNA, the CDR3 is TGTGCCAGCAGGACAGCCTACGAGCAGTACTTC. As protein: CASRTAYEQYF. The V gene is TRBV28, the J gene TRBJ2-7; possible D gene TRBD1, 5 bases. The CDR3 spans 11 residues. Germline CDR1 MDHEN, CDR2 SYDVKM. V shed 6 bases and J shed 2 bases, with 5 bases lying between them.

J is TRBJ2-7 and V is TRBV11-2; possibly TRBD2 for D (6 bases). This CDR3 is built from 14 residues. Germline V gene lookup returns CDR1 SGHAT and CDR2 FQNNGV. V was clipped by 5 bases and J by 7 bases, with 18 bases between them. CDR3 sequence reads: CASSAVGGSGEQYF. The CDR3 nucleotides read TGTGCCAGCAGCGCCGTCGGGGGATCCGGGGAGCAGTACTTC.

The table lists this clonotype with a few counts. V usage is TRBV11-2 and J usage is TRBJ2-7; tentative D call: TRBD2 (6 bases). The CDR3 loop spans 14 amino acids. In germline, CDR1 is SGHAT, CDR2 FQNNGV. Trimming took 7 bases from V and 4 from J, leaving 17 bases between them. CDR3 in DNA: TGTGCCAGCACCCATAGCGGAGGGGTTTACGAGCAGTACTTC. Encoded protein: CASTHSGGVYEQYF. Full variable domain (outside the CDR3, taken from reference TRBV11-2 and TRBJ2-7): EAGVAQSPRYKIIEKRQSVAFWCNPISGHATLYWYQQILGQGPKLLIQFQNNGVVDDSQLPKDRFSAERLKGVDSTLKIQPAKLEDSAVYLCASTHSGGVYEQYFGPGTRLTVT.

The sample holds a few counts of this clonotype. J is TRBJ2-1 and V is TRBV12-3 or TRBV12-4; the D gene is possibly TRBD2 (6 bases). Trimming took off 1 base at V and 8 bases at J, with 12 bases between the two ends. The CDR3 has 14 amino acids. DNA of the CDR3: TGTGCCAGCAGTTTAGACGGGAGCCTGGATGAGCAGTTCTTC. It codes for CASSLDGSLDEQFF.

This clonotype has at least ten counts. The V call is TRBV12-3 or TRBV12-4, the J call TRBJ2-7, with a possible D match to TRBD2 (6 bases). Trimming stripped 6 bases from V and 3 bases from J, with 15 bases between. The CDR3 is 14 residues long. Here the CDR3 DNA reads TGTGCCAGCAGAAGTAGCGGCCCCGGCTACGAGCAGTACTTC. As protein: CASRSSGPGYEQYF.

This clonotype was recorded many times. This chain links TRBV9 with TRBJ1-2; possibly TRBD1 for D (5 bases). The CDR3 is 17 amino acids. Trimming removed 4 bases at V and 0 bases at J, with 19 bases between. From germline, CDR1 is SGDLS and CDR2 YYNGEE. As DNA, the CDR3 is TGTGCCAGCAGCACCCCTGGTGTTGCGGGGGCTAACTATGGCTACACCTTC. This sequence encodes CASSTPGVAGANYGYTF.

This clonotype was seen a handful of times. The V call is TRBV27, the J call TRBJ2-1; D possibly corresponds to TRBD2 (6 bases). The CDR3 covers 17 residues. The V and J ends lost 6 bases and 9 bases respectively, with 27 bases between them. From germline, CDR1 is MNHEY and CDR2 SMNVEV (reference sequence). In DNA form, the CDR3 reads TGTGCCAGCAGCCCTCTTTTTTTTCAGCGGGTGGGAGGTGAGCAGTTCTTC. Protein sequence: CASSPLFFQRVGGEQFF.

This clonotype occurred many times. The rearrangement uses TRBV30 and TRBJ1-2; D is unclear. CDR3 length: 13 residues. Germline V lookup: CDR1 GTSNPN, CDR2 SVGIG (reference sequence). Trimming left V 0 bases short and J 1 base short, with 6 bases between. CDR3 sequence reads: CAWSVMVNYGYTF. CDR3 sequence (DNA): TGTGCCTGGAGTGTAATGGTTAACTATGGCTACACCTTC. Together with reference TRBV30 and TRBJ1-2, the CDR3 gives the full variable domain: SQTIHQWPATLVQPVGSPLSLECTVEGTSNPNLYWYRQAAGRGLQLLFYSVGIGQISSEVPQNLSASRPQDRQFILSSKKLLLSDSGFYLCAWSVMVNYGYTFGSGTRLTVV.

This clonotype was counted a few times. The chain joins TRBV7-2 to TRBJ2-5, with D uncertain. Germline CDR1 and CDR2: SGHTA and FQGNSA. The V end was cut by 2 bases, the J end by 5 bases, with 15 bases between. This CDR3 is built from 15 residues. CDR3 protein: CASSLIGNPPETQYF. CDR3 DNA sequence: TGTGCCAGCAGCTTAATTGGCAATCCTCCGGAGACCCAGTACTTC. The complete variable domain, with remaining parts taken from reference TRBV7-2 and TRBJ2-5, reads GAGVSQSPSNKVTEKGKDVELRCDPISGHTALYWYRQSLGQGLEFLIYFQGNSAPDKSGLPSDRFSAERTGGSVSTLTIQRTQQEDSAVYLCASSLIGNPPETQYFGPGTRLLVL.

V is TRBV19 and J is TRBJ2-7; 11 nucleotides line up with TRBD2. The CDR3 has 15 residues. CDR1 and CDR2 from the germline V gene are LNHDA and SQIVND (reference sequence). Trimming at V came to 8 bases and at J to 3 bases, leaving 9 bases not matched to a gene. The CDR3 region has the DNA TGTGCCAGTTCGCTAACTAGCGGGAGTATCTACGAGCAGTACTTC. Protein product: CASSLTSGSIYEQYF. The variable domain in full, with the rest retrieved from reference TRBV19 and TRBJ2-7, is DGGITQSPKYLFRKEGQNVTLSCEQNLNHDAMYWYRQDPGQGLRLIYYSQIVNDFQKGDIAEGYSVSREKKESFPLTVTSAQKNPTAFYLCASSLTSGSIYEQYFGPGTRLTVT.

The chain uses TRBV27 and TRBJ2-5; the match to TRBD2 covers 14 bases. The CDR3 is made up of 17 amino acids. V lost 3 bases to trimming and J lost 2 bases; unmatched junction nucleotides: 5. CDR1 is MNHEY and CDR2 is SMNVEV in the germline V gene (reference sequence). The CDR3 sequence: CASSFSRLAGGQETQYF. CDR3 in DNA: TGTGCCAGCAGTTTTTCTCGACTAGCGGGAGGGCAAGAGACCCAGTACTTC.

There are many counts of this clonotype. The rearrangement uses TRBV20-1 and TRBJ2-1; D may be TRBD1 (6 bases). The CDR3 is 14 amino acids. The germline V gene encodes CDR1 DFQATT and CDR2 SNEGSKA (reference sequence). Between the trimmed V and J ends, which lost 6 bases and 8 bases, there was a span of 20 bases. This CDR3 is CSAPKSGEIDEQFF. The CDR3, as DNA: TGCAGTGCCCCGAAGTCAGGGGAAATCGATGAGCAGTTCTTC.

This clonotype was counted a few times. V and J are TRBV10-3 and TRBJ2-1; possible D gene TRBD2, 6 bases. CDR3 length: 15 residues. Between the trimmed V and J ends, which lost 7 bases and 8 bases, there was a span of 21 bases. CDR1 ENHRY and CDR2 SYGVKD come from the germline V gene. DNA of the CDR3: TGTGCCATCACTGGGACTGCGAGGAGTGGGGATGAGCAGTTCTTC. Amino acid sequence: CAITGTARSGDEQFF.

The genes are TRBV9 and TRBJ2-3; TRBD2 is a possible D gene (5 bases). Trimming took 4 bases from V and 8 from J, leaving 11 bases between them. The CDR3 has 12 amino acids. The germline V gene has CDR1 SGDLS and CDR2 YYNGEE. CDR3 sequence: CASSSRTSTQYF. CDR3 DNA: TGTGCCAGCAGCTCCCGAACTAGTACGCAGTATTTT.

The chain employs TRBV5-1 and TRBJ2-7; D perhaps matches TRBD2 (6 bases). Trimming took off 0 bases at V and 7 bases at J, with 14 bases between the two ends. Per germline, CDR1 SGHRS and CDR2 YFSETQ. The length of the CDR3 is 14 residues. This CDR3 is CASSLEEGANEQYF. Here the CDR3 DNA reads TGCGCCAGCAGCTTGGAGGAGGGAGCAAATGAGCAGTACTTC. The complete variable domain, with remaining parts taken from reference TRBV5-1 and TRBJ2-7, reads KAGVTQTPRYLIKTRGQQVTLSCSPISGHRSVSWYQQTPGQGLQFLFEYFSETQRNKGNFPGRFSGRQFSNSRSEMNVSTLELGDSALYLCASSLEEGANEQYFGPGTRLTVT.

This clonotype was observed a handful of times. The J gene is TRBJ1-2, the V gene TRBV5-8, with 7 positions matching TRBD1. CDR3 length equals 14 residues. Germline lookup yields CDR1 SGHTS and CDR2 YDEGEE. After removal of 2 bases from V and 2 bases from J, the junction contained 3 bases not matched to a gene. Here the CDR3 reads CASSFQTGNYGYTF. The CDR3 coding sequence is TGTGCCAGCAGCTTTCAGACAGGGAACTATGGCTACACCTTC.

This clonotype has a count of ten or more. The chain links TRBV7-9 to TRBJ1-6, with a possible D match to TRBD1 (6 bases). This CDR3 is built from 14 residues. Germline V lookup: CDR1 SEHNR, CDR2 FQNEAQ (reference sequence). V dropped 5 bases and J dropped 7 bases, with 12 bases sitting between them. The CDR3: CASSPRTVNSPLHF. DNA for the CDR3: TGTGCCAGCAGCCCCCGGACAGTCAATTCACCCCTCCACTTT. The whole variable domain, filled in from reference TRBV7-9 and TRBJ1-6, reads DTGVSQNPRHKITKRGQNVTFRCDPISEHNRLYWYRQTLGQGPEFLTYFQNEAQLEKSRLLSDRFSAERPKGSFSTLEIQRTEQGDSAMYLCASSPRTVNSPLHFGNGTRLTVT.